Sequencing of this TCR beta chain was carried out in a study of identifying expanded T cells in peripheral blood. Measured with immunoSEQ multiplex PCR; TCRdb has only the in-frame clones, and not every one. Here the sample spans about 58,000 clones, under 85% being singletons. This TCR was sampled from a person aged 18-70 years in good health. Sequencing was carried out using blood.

The chain's CDR3 is CASSRTGWYEQYV. CDR3 in DNA: TGTGCCAGCAGCAGGACAGGGTGGTACGAGCAGTACGTC. V usage is TRBV5-8 and J usage is TRBJ2-7, with 8 positions matching TRBD1. The germline V gene encodes CDR1 SGHTS and CDR2 YDEGEE. This CDR3 has 13 residues. The V gene end was trimmed by 4 bases and the J gene end by 4 bases; junction bases not matched to a gene: 4.